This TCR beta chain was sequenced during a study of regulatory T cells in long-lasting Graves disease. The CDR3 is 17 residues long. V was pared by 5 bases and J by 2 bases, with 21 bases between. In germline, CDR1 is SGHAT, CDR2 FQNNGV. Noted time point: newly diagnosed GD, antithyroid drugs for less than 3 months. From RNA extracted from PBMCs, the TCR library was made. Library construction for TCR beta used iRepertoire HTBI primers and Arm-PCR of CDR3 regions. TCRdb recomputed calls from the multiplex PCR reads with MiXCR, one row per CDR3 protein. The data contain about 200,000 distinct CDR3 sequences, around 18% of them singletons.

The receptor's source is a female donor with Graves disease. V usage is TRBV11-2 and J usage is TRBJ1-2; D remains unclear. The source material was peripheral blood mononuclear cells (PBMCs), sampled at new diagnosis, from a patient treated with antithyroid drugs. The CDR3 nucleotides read TGTGCCAGCAGCCTGGGGATTTCTAGCGGCAAAAACTATGGCTACACCTTC. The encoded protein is CASSLGISSGKNYGYTF.